The text below deals with one T cell receptor (beta chain). No antigen is known for it. This specimen comes from a study of T cell responses to AZD1222 COVID-19 vaccine. Only in-frame clones appear in the TCRdb table, and some are missing; sequencing was by immunoSEQ multiplex PCR. The data show around 140,000 clones, with roughly 92% seen just once and approximately 1.5% held by the top ten. Study-wide findings and caveats: Elevations in Spike-specific TCR breadth and depth followed administration of two AZD1222 doses. Possibly, clonal diversity was underestimated; donors were largely white British and included more females.

V trimming: 3 bases; J trimming: 3 bases; junction bases outside the gene matches: 11. The germline V gene has CDR1 LNHDA and CDR2 SQIVND (reference sequence). The CDR3 covers 18 residues. The TCR originated in an adult in good health. This material consisted of peripheral blood, taken on day 0 of AZD1222 vaccination. The genes are TRBV19 and TRBJ2-3; 11 nucleotides match TRBD2. CDR3 region: CASSIPSGRQSWTDTQYF. DNA of the CDR3: TGTGCCAGTAGTATTCCTAGCGGGAGGCAAAGTTGGACAGATACGCAGTATTTT.